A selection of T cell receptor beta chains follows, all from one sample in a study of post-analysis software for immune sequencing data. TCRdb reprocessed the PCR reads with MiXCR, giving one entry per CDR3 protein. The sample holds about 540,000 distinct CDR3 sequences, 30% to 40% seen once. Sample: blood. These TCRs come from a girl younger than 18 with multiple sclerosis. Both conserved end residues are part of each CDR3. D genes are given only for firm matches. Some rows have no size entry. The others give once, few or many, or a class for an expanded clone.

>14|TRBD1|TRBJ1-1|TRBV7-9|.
CASLITRDRIEAFF
TGTGCCAGCCTAATCACCCGGGACAGGATCGAAGCTTTCTTT
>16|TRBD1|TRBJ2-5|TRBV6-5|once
CASSYRWDRGQETQYF
TGTGCCAGCAGTTACCGTTGGGACAGGGGGCAGGAGACCCAGTACTTC
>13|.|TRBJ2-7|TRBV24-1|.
CATSMAGSYEQYF
TGTGCCACCAGTATGGCAGGCTCCTACGAGCAGTACTTC
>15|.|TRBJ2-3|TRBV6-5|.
CASRQLEFGTDTQYF
TGTGCCAGCAGACAACTCGAATTTGGTACAGATACGCAGTATTTT
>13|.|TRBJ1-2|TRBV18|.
CASSPQINYGYTF
TGTGCCAGCTCACCCCAGATTAACTATGGCTACACCTTC
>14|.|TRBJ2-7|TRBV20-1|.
CSAGPAGARKEQYF
TGCAGTGCGGGCCCCGCGGGGGCCCGGAAGGAGCAGTACTTC
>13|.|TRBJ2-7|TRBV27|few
CASSFPGKYEQYF
TGTGCCAGCAGTTTCCCGGGGAAATACGAGCAGTACTTC
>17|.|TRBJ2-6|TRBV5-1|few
CASSPTLQRSGANVLTF
TGCGCCAGCAGCCCGACACTTCAACGTTCTGGGGCCAACGTCCTGACTTTC
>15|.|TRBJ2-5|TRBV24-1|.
CATSDLSGRLETQYF
TGTGCCACCAGTGATTTATCAGGAAGGTTAGAGACCCAGTACTTC
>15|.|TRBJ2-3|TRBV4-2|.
CASSQGTWLTDTQYF
TGTGCCAGCAGCCAGGGGACTTGGCTCACAGATACGCAGTATTTT
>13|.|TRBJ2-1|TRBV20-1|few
CSAILAALNEQFF
TGCAGTGCCATACTAGCCGCCCTCAATGAGCAGTTCTTC
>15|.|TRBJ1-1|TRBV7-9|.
CASSLARGANTEAFF
TGTGCCAGCAGCTTAGCGCGGGGGGCGAACACTGAAGCTTTCTTT
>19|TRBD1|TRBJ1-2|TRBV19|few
CASSVRDRALPRFNYGYTF
TGTGCCAGTAGTGTACGGGACAGGGCCCTGCCAAGGTTCAACTATGGCTACACCTTC
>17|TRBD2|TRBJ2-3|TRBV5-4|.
CASSLALSGGPTDTQYF
TGTGCCAGCAGCTTGGCTTTGAGCGGGGGTCCCACAGATACGCAGTATTTT
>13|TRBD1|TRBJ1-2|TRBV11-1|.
CASSSTTGEGYTF
TGTGCCAGCAGCTCAACGACAGGGGAGGGCTACACCTTC
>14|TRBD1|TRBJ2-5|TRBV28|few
CASNPSTGEETQYF
TGTGCCAGCAACCCTTCGACAGGGGAAGAGACCCAGTACTTC
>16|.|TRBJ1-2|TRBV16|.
CASSPPGGRSEYGYTF
TGTGCCAGCAGCCCTCCTGGGGGCAGGTCGGAATATGGCTACACCTTC
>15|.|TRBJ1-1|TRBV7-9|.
CASSLARGIDTEAFF
TGTGCCAGCAGCTTAGCGCGGGGAATTGACACTGAAGCTTTCTTT